The clone carrying this T cell receptor beta chain appeared once. The antigen remains unidentified. The data were obtained in a study of shared clonotypes between healthy human individuals. Study-wide background: CD8 memory received one plate per donor, CD8 naive two, CD4 memory three and CD4 naive three.

The CDR3 is 14 amino acids. The V and J ends lost 3 bases and 6 bases, in that order; junction bases with no gene match: 7. Germline lookup yields CDR1 MDHEN and CDR2 SYDVKM. Clones were read by immunoSEQ multiplex PCR, and TCRdb kept only the in-frame ones, dropping some. In the table there are over a million clones, roughly 96% of which are singletons. Study conclusions and caveats: About 5% was the fraction of naive CD4 clonotypes found shared across four donors.

The donors were all Caucasian adults (living in Nashville, Tennessee). CD45RA-negative memory and CD45RA+ naive subsets were split from the CD4+ cells. This TCR came from a man under 40 in good health. This rearrangement joins TRBV28 to TRBJ2-7; 8 bases fit TRBD1. Sequenced: naive CD4+ T cells sorted from blood. Subset defined: CD45RA+ positively selected. The CDR3 DNA follows: TGTGCCAGCAGTTTCCTCGGACAGGGCGGCGAGCAGTACTTC. As protein: CASSFLGQGGEQYF.